This is a list of T cell receptor beta chains from one sample in a study of blood T cells in healthy people across ages. TCRdb independently ran MiXCR on the 5' RACE reads; one entry per CDR3 protein. The data contain more than 700,000 distinct CDR3 sequences, 53% of them singletons. Sequencing was done on a sample of blood. The receptor set was obtained from a man aged 80 or over in good health. The CDR3 runs from the conserved cysteine through the conserved F or W. Part of the rows lack a size; the others show once, few, many or a class for expanded clones.

j_gene | v_gene | abundance | CDR3aa
TRBJ1-4 | TRBV20-1 | - | CSAREADRGQGKLFF
TRBJ2-5 | TRBV20-1 | - | CSAYQDSPETQYF
- | TRBV5-1 | - | CASSLLPGRFYEQYF
TRBJ2-4 | TRBV28 | - | CASSLYLPGVAGGQAKNIQYF
TRBJ2-3 | TRBV7-2 | few | CASSLVRSTDTQYF
- | TRBV10-3 | few | CAISELWVAGTGNEQYF
TRBJ2-5 | TRBV10-3 | few | CAISESIDSQETQYF
TRBJ1-1 | TRBV6-5 | - | CASARPGMNTEAFF
TRBJ2-3 | TRBV20-1 | few | CSARRLAGLVSTDTQYF
TRBJ1-6 | TRBV5-1 | - | CASSSGSGGFGGPLHF
TRBJ2-7 | TRBV3-1 | - | CASSPPGTTSYEQYF